Listed below are T cell receptor beta chains from one sample, sequenced in a study of cytomegalovirus exposure and HLA in healthy donors. The protocol was immunoSEQ multiplex PCR, while the TCRdb copy is restricted to in-frame clones and leaves out a portion. This sample has about 150,000 clones, with 66% found just once. The sample comprised PBMCs. The receptors here all came from a woman aged 60-75 years in good health and CMV-seronegative. Each CDR3 is given with its conserved first and last residue. The order of the fields is CDR3 length, V gene, clone size, J gene, D gene, CDR3 DNA, CDR3 protein. The D gene is left open where the match is weak. Clone size is stated in some rows and not others, as once, few, many or a class when expanded.

length: 15; V: TRBV7-8; size: NA; J: TRBJ1-5; D: NA; DNA: TGTGCCAGCAGCACGAACGGTTGGAGCAATCAGCCCCAGCATTTT; CDR3: CASSTNGWSNQPQHF
length: 14; V: TRBV7-9; size: NA; J: TRBJ1-2; D: NA; DNA: TGTGCCAGCACCCGGGGGGGGGCTACGGTCGGCTACACCTTC; CDR3: CASTRGGATVGYTF
length: 14; V: TRBV7-2; size: NA; J: TRBJ2-1; D: NA; DNA: TGTGCCAGCAGCTTTGGAGGGGATTCAGGCGAGCAGTTCTTC; CDR3: CASSFGGDSGEQFF
length: 15; V: TRBV5-4; size: NA; J: TRBJ2-7; D: TRBD2; DNA: TGTGCCAGCAGCTTGCCAGGACTAGCGGGAGGTGAGCAGTACTTC; CDR3: CASSLPGLAGGEQYF
length: 15; V: TRBV7-2; size: NA; J: TRBJ2-2; D: NA; DNA: TGTGCCAGCAGCCGAGACTCAGGGCTCGCCGGGGAGCTGTTTTTT; CDR3: CASSRDSGLAGELFF
length: 15; V: TRBV9; size: few; J: TRBJ1-2; D: NA; DNA: TGTGCCAGCAGCGTAGGGGGCACCCTAGTTTATGGCTACACCTTC; CDR3: CASSVGGTLVYGYTF
length: 16; V: TRBV5-1; size: NA; J: TRBJ2-3; D: NA; DNA: TGCGCCAGCACCATCACCGGGGGTTTGGGCACAGATACGCAGTATTTT; CDR3: CASTITGGLGTDTQYF
length: 17; V: TRBV18; size: NA; J: TRBJ1-3; D: NA; DNA: TGTGCCAGCTCACCAGTGGGGCTTAAGGGCTCTGGAAACACCATATATTTT; CDR3: CASSPVGLKGSGNTIYF
length: 12; V: TRBV6-1; size: NA; J: TRBJ2-7; D: NA; DNA: TGTGCCAGCAGGGACAGTCTCTACGAGCAGTACTTC; CDR3: CASRDSLYEQYF
length: 13; V: TRBV6-1; size: once; J: TRBJ2-1; D: NA; DNA: TGTGCCAGCAGTGAAACAGGCTACAATGAGCAGTTCTTC; CDR3: CASSETGYNEQFF
length: 21; V: TRBV21-1; size: once; J: TRBJ2-7; D: NA; DNA: TGTGCCAGCAGGTACGGACAGGGCTATGGGTGGAGTTCCCCTCGAATCTACGAGCAGTACTTC; CDR3: CASRYGQGYGWSSPRIYEQYF
length: 15; V: TRBV9; size: NA; J: TRBJ2-3; D: TRBD2; DNA: TGTGCCAGCAGCGCCCGCGGGAGGGAGGCAGATACGCAGTATTTT; CDR3: CASSARGREADTQYF
length: 16; V: TRBV5-6; size: NA; J: TRBJ2-5; D: TRBD1; DNA: TGTGCCAGCAGCTTGGGAGACAGGGGCTTGGGGGAGACCCAGTACTTC; CDR3: CASSLGDRGLGETQYF
length: 14; V: TRBV7-2; size: NA; J: TRBJ2-4; D: NA; DNA: TGTGCCAGCAGCCTAACCGGGGTCAAAAACATTCAGTACTTC; CDR3: CASSLTGVKNIQYF
length: 14; V: TRBV18; size: NA; J: TRBJ2-5; D: NA; DNA: TGTGCCAGCTCACCAGCGGCGGGCGAAGAGACCCAGTACTTC; CDR3: CASSPAAGEETQYF
length: 14; V: TRBV6-6; size: NA; J: TRBJ2-7; D: TRBD2; DNA: TGTGCCAGTAAACTAGCGGGAGTTCCCCACGAGCAGTACTTC; CDR3: CASKLAGVPHEQYF